The 31 T cell receptor beta chains given below trace back to one sample, sequenced in a study of molecular identifiers for immune sequencing clone quantification (dated by TCRdb to the late 2010s). Library creation used PCR. Sequencer: Illumina HiSeq 4000. TCRdb trimmed public reads at Q25 via fastp, called clones via MiXCR and kept in-frame beta chains. Here each entry gathers all rows of one CDR3 protein and keeps the most common genes and DNA. This sample lists around 40,000 distinct CDR3 sequences; 15% to 20% were detected once. The top ten clonotypes cover more than 0.95% of the sample. What was sequenced was naive CD8+ T cells from blood, with Jurkat cell RNA spiked in. The cell subset or site label, read with the paper, signifies: FACS-sorted CD8+CD4-CCR7+CD45RA+ naive T cells. These receptors all come from a human donor in good health. Some libraries in this study had Jurkat cell RNA spiked in.

The sample holds many counts of this clonotype. The chain carries TRBV19 and TRBJ1-4; perhaps TRBD1 as D (6 bases). Germline CDR1 is LNHDA and CDR2 is SQIVND (reference sequence). V dropped 7 bases and J dropped 8 bases, with 17 bases sitting between them. The CDR3 extends over 14 amino acids. CDR3 sequence: CASIYRVFREKLFF. The CDR3 nucleotides read TGTGCCAGTATTTACAGGGTTTTCCGGGAAAAACTGTTTTTT. Based on the CDR3 plus reference TRBV19 and TRBJ1-4, the full variable domain is DGGITQSPKYLFRKEGQNVTLSCEQNLNHDAMYWYRQDPGQGLRLIYYSQIVNDFQKGDIAEGYSVSREKKESFPLTVTSAQKNPTAFYLCASIYRVFREKLFFGSGTQLSVL.

In regard to this clonotype: Germline is not matched at one junction end, which may reflect a read error. The chain has TRBV6-2 or TRBV6-3 and TRBJ1-1, with TRBD1 matching 9 bases. The CDR3 extends over 17 amino acids. Germline V lookup: CDR1 MNHEY, CDR2 SVGEGT. The CDR3 coding sequence is TGTGCCAGCACCCTCGGGACAGGGAGGTTTGTGAGCACTGGAGCTTTCTTT. As protein: CASTLGTGRFVSTGAFF.

In this sample, this clonotype turned up many times. The chain carries TRBV2 and TRBJ1-2, with D tentatively TRBD1 (5 bases). Germline CDR1 reads SNHLY; CDR2 reads FYNNEI. V was trimmed by 2 bases and J by 6 bases, leaving 13 bases between them. The CDR3 has 14 amino acids. The CDR3 DNA reads as TGTGCCAGCAGTGAAATGGGCAGGGTCCATGGCTACACCTTC. This translates into CASSEMGRVHGYTF.

Of note for this clonotype: A much larger clone lies one base from this, so it may be a read error. V is TRBV9 and J is TRBJ1-1; D is ambiguous. V was trimmed by 1 base and J by 6 bases, leaving 10 bases between them. This CDR3 contains 13 residues. Germline V gene data show CDR1 as SGDLS and CDR2 as YYNGEE. As DNA, the CDR3 is TGTGCCAGCAGCGTATACCTGGGCGCTGAAGCTTTCTTT. Protein sequence: CASSVYLGAEAFF. Full variable domain (remainder filled in from reference TRBV9 and TRBJ1-1): DSGVTQTPKHLITATGQRVTLRCSPRSGDLSVYWYQQSLDQGLQFLIQYYNGEERAKGNILERFSAQQFPDLHSELNLSSLELGDSALYFCASSVYLGAEAFFGQGTRLTVV.

This clonotype occurred a few times. The chain uses TRBV7-9 and TRBJ2-5, with TRBD2 matching over 10 bases. V lost 5 bases to trimming and J lost 4 bases; unmatched junction nucleotides: 13. CDR1 is SEHNR, CDR2 FQNEAQ, per germline (reference sequence). The CDR3 covers 17 residues. This chain's CDR3 is CASSAAAGGPSGETQYF. In DNA, the CDR3 is TGTGCCAGCAGCGCTGCAGCGGGAGGGCCGTCGGGAGAGACCCAGTACTTC.

Ten or more counts support this clonotype. The chain joins TRBV20-1 to TRBJ1-1; possible D gene TRBD1, 5 bases. The CDR3 contains 12 residues. The V end was cut by 3 bases, the J end by 1 base, with 6 bases between. The germline V gene encodes CDR1 DFQATT and CDR2 SNEGSKA (reference sequence). For the CDR3, the DNA is TGCAGTGCTAGGGGGGAGAACACTGAAGCTTTCTTT. Protein: CSARGENTEAFF.

This clonotype appeared many times. V usage is TRBV6-2 or TRBV6-3 and J usage is TRBJ2-3, with no clear D. The CDR3 contains 15 residues. The V gene lost 8 bases and the J gene lost 2 bases, with 17 bases spanning the gap. The germline V gene encodes CDR1 MNHEY and CDR2 SVGEGT. CDR3 sequence reads: CASQPLAMDTDTQYF. CDR3 sequence (DNA): TGTGCCAGCCAACCCCTCGCGATGGACACAGATACGCAGTATTTT.

A note on this clonotype: A much larger clone is a single base away; this may be a read error. Given the absence of the conserved phenylalanine or tryptophan at the CDR3 end, a read error is likely. This chain uses TRBV4-3 with TRBJ1-1; D is undetermined. The CDR3 loop spans 18 amino acids. CDR1 is LGHNA and CDR2 is YSLEER in the germline V gene. Between the trimmed V and J ends, which lost 0 bases and 0 bases, there was a span of 17 bases. The CDR3: CASSQDLLRSVMNTEAFL. The DNA for the CDR3 is TGCGCCAGCAGCCAAGATCTTCTCCGGTCGGTAATGAACACTGAAGCTTTCTTG.

The table lists this clonotype with many counts. This chain links TRBV6-2 or TRBV6-3 with TRBJ2-7; 8 nucleotides align to TRBD1. Germline V gene data show CDR1 as MNHEY and CDR2 as SVGEGT. V dropped 6 bases and J dropped 0; count of bases not matched to a gene: 7. This CDR3 spans 15 amino acids. Here the CDR3 reads CASSHRDRSSYEQYF. The CDR3 bases are TGTGCCAGCAGCCACCGGGACAGGAGCTCCTACGAGCAGTACTTC.

This clonotype was counted at least ten times. V gene TRBV6-6 combines with J gene TRBJ2-6; D gene uncertain. Trimming removed 0 bases from V and 0 bases from J, with 3 bases in between. CDR3 length: 15 residues. The germline gives CDR1 MNHNY, CDR2 SVGAGI (reference sequence). The CDR3 bases are TGTGCCAGCAGTTACTCAAACTCTGGGGCCAACGTCCTGACTTTC. It encodes CASSYSNSGANVLTF.

This clonotype was observed many times. The V and J genes are TRBV3-1 and TRBJ2-7; D ambiguous. Germline-derived CDR1 and CDR2 are LGHDT and YNNKEL (reference sequence). CDR3 size: 13 residues. The V end was cut by 1 base, the J end by 7 bases, with 11 bases between. The CDR3 region is CASSQVVAREQYF. The CDR3 DNA reads TGTGCCAGCAGCCAAGTTGTTGCTCGAGAGCAGTACTTC.

The J gene is TRBJ2-2, the V gene TRBV25-1; the match to TRBD1 covers 9 bases. Trimming took 1 base from V and 4 from J; bases not matched to a gene: 4. The CDR3 totals 16 residues. Germline V lookup: CDR1 MGHDK, CDR2 SYGVNS. The CDR3 nucleotides are TGTGCCAGCAGTGAATCCAGGGACAGGGCCACCGGGGAGCTGTTTTTT. Protein: CASSESRDRATGELFF.

This clonotype was seen repeatedly, ten times or more. CDR3 sequence (DNA): TGTGCCAGCAGGGGGACAGGGCACAATGAGCAGTTCTTC. Protein sequence: CASRGTGHNEQFF. This sequence joins TRBV28 and TRBJ2-1; 9 bases align to TRBD1. The CDR3 is 13 residues long. V was pared by 6 bases and J by 5 bases, with 2 bases of the junction left unmatched. Per the germline V gene, CDR1 is MDHEN and CDR2 is SYDVKM.

With regard to this clonotype: A read error may be the cause here, since a much bigger clone is one base away. V gene TRBV12-3 or TRBV12-4 combines with J gene TRBJ1-1; unclear D gene. The CDR3 has 12 amino acids. DNA for the CDR3: TGTGCCAGCGGTTTTACGTTGGCTGAAGCTTTCTTT. Its translation is CASGFTLAEAFF.

About this clonotype: A much larger clone lies a single base off, so this may be a read error. The chain employs TRBV27 and TRBJ2-7; the D gene is possibly TRBD1 (5 bases). CDR3 length: 13 residues. Germline CDR1 reads MNHEY; CDR2 reads SMNVEV (reference sequence). The DNA for the CDR3 is TGTGCCAGCGGTTTTAGCAGGGACTACGAGCAGTACTTC. Amino acids: CASGFSRDYEQYF.

This clonotype was observed at least ten times. The chain recombines TRBV9 with TRBJ1-6; D gene uncertain. CDR1 is SGDLS, CDR2 YYNGEE, per germline. The CDR3 is made up of 12 amino acids. V lost 3 bases and J lost 10, with 8 bases in between. The CDR3 bases are TGTGCCAGCAGCGCAGGAGGATCACCCCTCCACTTT. Protein sequence: CASSAGGSPLHF.

At least ten counts were recorded for this clonotype. This chain links TRBV12-3 or TRBV12-4 with TRBJ1-1; D may be TRBD1 (6 bases). This CDR3 region has 14 residues. Between the trimmed V and J ends, which lost 8 bases and 1 base, there was a span of 14 bases. CDR3 coding DNA: TGTGCCAGCCTCCAGAGGGGGAGGAACACTGAAGCTTTCTTT. This codes for CASLQRGRNTEAFF.

The table lists this clonotype with many counts. The gene calls are TRBV13 and TRBJ1-3; D unclear. V lost 4 bases to trimming and J lost 0 bases, with 13 bases between them. Germline V gene data show CDR1 as PRHDT and CDR2 as FYEKMQ (reference sequence). The CDR3 totals 16 residues. CDR3 region: CASSWSPGISGNTIYF. The CDR3 region has the DNA TGTGCCAGCAGCTGGAGCCCAGGAATCTCTGGAAACACCATATATTTT.

Many counts were recorded for this clonotype. V gene TRBV7-2 combines with J gene TRBJ1-4; no clear D. Germline V CDR1 and CDR2: SGHTA, FQGNSA. Trimming stripped 5 bases from V and 0 bases from J, with 19 bases between. The CDR3 has 18 amino acids. The CDR3 bases are TGTGCCAGCAGCCAAGGGAGCGGGTGGGTCACAACTAATGAAAAACTGTTTTTT. Translated, it gives CASSQGSGWVTTNEKLFF.

This chain joins TRBV27 and TRBJ2-7; 11 nucleotides align to TRBD2. V trimming: 5 bases; J trimming: 4 bases; junction bases outside the gene matches: 13. From germline, CDR1 is MNHEY and CDR2 SMNVEV (reference sequence). The CDR3 runs to 17 residues. The CDR3 coding sequence is TGTGCCAGCAGTCAAAAACCCCTAGCGGGAGGTTCGTACGAGCAGTACTTC. It specifies CASSQKPLAGGSYEQYF.

This clonotype was detected ten times or more. This chain links TRBV4-3 with TRBJ2-3, with D perhaps TRBD1 or TRBD2 (5 bases each). V was cut by 5 bases and J by 0 bases, with 6 bases left in between. CDR1 LGHNA and CDR2 YSLEER come from the germline V gene. This CDR3 comprises 13 residues. CDR3 sequence reads: CASSGGSTDTQYF. CDR3 DNA sequence: TGCGCCAGCAGCGGGGGTAGCACAGATACGCAGTATTTT.

The sample holds many counts of this clonotype. V usage is TRBV6-6 and J usage is TRBJ2-7; D gene ambiguous. The V and J ends lost 1 base and 4 bases respectively, with 14 bases between them. CDR3 length: 15 residues. Germline V gene sequence: CDR1 MNHNY, CDR2 SVGAGI (reference sequence). CDR3 in DNA: TGTGCCAGCAGTTACTACACCCGACCGGATTACGAGCAGTACTTC. Protein product: CASSYYTRPDYEQYF.

This clonotype occurred many times. This sequence joins TRBV27 and TRBJ2-7, with D perhaps TRBD1 or TRBD2 (6 bases each). The V and J ends lost 5 bases and 0 bases respectively, with 8 bases between them. Germline CDR1 is MNHEY and CDR2 is SMNVEV (reference sequence). The CDR3 has 13 amino acids. CDR3 sequence reads: CASSRGPSYEQYF. Written as DNA, the CDR3 is TGTGCCAGCAGTCGGGGGCCCTCCTACGAGCAGTACTTC.

In this sample, this clonotype turned up many times. The chain links TRBV24-1 to TRBJ2-1; 7 bases match TRBD1. V was pared by 6 bases and J by 1 base, with 2 bases of the junction left unmatched. Germline CDR1 is KGHDR and CDR2 is SFDVKD. The CDR3 has 14 amino acids. The CDR3 reads CATSRTGSYNEQFF. The CDR3 bases are TGTGCCACCAGTAGGACAGGTTCCTACAATGAGCAGTTCTTC.

This clonotype was observed at least ten times. This rearrangement joins TRBV7-9 to TRBJ2-3; 8 nucleotides match TRBD2. The CDR3 runs to 16 residues. With V trimmed by 5 bases and J by 0 bases, 7 bases remained unmatched. CDR1 is SEHNR and CDR2 is FQNEAQ in the germline V gene (reference sequence). Written as DNA, the CDR3 is TGTGCCAGCAGCCCTGTAGTAGCGGGGAGCACAGATACGCAGTATTTT. It encodes CASSPVVAGSTDTQYF. Filled out from reference TRBV7-9 and TRBJ2-3, the complete variable domain reads DTGVSQNPRHKITKRGQNVTFRCDPISEHNRLYWYRQTLGQGPEFLTYFQNEAQLEKSRLLSDRFSAERPKGSFSTLEIQRTEQGDSAMYLCASSPVVAGSTDTQYFGPGTRLTVL.

This clonotype was seen ten or more times. The rearrangement joins TRBV7-6 to TRBJ2-3; D call uncertain. Trimming pared 1 base from V and 6 bases from J, leaving 11 bases between. In germline, CDR1 is SGHVS, CDR2 FNYEAQ. The CDR3 is 14 residues long. CDR3 amino acids: CASSLVWGSDTQYF. Here the CDR3 DNA reads TGTGCCAGCAGCTTAGTGTGGGGATCGGATACGCAGTATTTT.

This clonotype was seen ten or more times. The chain recombines TRBV9 with TRBJ2-4, with D maybe TRBD1 (6 bases). The germline CDR1 and CDR2 sequences are SGDLS and YYNGEE. CDR3 length: 17 residues. Trimming removed 1 base at V and 0 bases at J, with 14 bases between. CDR3 nucleotides: TGTGCCAGCAGCGTACCAGGGACATCCCTAGCCAAAAACATTCAGTACTTC. Translating gives CASSVPGTSLAKNIQYF. The full variable domain, completed using reference TRBV9 and TRBJ2-4, is DSGVTQTPKHLITATGQRVTLRCSPRSGDLSVYWYQQSLDQGLQFLIQYYNGEERAKGNILERFSAQQFPDLHSELNLSSLELGDSALYFCASSVPGTSLAKNIQYFGAGTRLSVL.

This clonotype was counted a few times. Just one base apart from a much larger clone, this may be a read error. The chain has TRBV6-5 and TRBJ1-1; D is perhaps TRBD1 (5 bases). The germline V gene has CDR1 MNHEY and CDR2 SVGAGI. CDR3 length: 13 amino acids. In nucleotides, the CDR3 is TGTGCCAGCTCTCTTCTCCCGGACACTGGAGCTTTCTTT. Amino acid sequence: CASSLLPDTGAFF.

This clonotype was picked up many times. The V gene is TRBV12-3 or TRBV12-4, the J gene TRBJ2-7, with 7 positions matching TRBD1. After removal of 5 bases from V and 3 bases from J, the junction contained 4 bases not matched to a gene. The CDR3 has 13 amino acids. The CDR3 is CASSATGYYEQYF. Written as DNA, the CDR3 is TGTGCCAGCAGTGCGACAGGGTACTACGAGCAGTACTTC.

V is TRBV11-2 and J is TRBJ2-2; D call uncertain. This CDR3 contains 15 residues. Germline values: CDR1 SGHAT, CDR2 FQNNGV. V gave up 1 base and J gave up 5 bases, with 11 bases separating them. The DNA of the CDR3 is TGTGCCAGCAGCTTAGTCGGTCAGGCTACCGGGGAGCTGTTTTTT. Translating gives CASSLVGQATGELFF.

This clonotype was recorded at least ten times. J is TRBJ2-7 and V is TRBV11-2; no reliable D call. The CDR3 has 15 residues. CDR1 and CDR2 from the germline V gene are SGHAT and FQNNGV. The ends were cut back, 1 base at V and 3 bases at J, with 13 bases in the middle. The CDR3 protein is CASSLGPPPNYEQYF. The CDR3 nucleotides are TGTGCCAGCAGCTTAGGCCCACCCCCTAACTACGAGCAGTACTTC.